This T cell receptor (beta chain) appears in the sequencing data of a study of PD-1 blockade in classical Hodgkin lymphoma. Sequencing used immunoSEQ multiplex PCR; TCRdb keeps in-frame clones, though not all of them. The table records more than 15,000 clones, roughly 90% of them present only once. Time point of the sample: newly diagnosed, previously untreated cHL patient sample. The study purified CD4+ T cells from thawed PBMCs using magnetic negative selection. Investigators turned to newly diagnosed, untreated classical Hodgkin lymphoma PBMCs for comparison. As concerns this clone: Antigen: not known.

The V end lost 2 bases, the J end lost 1 base, and 14 bases lay between the germline ends. This CDR3 region has 16 residues. Germline CDR1 reads MGHDK; CDR2 reads SYGVNS. Study-level points and caveats: Although disease activity or prior therapy may be involved, causes of the repertoire differences remain undefined. Relapsed/refractory patients reportedly had lower baseline diversity than newly diagnosed patients.

The chain couples TRBV25-1 to TRBJ1-1; D perhaps matches TRBD1 (6 bases). Sequenced material: CD4+ T cells from blood. The clonotype originates from a human donor with classical Hodgkin lymphoma. CDR3: CASSEVGGFGNTEAFF. For the CDR3, the DNA is TGTGCCAGCAGTGAAGTAGGGGGGTTTGGGAACACTGAAGCTTTCTTT.